This TCR beta chain originates from a study of CD8 T cells in Susac syndrome. With random hexamers, about 0.45 to 1 ug RNA was reverse transcribed. An immunoSEQ multiplex PCR amplified TCR beta CDR3 over 54 Vbeta and 13 Jbeta. TCRdb ran MiXCR on the immunoSEQ multiplex PCR reads and lists one entry per CDR3 protein. The sample has hundreds of thousands of distinct CDR3 sequences; approximately 95% are singletons. The CDR3 has 15 amino acids. Looked up from germline, CDR1 is DFQATT and CDR2 is SNEGSKA (reference sequence). Unmatched junction bases numbered 1, after V lost 1 base and J lost 2 bases. The J gene is TRBJ1-6, the V gene TRBV20-1, with 8 bases that match TRBD1. The TCR was taken from a human donor with multiple sclerosis. Sample: CD4+ T cells from PBMCs. CDR3 in amino acids: CSARGGQAYNSPLHF. The CDR3 nucleotides are TGCAGTGCTAGAGGGGGACAGGCCTATAATTCACCCCTCCACTTT.